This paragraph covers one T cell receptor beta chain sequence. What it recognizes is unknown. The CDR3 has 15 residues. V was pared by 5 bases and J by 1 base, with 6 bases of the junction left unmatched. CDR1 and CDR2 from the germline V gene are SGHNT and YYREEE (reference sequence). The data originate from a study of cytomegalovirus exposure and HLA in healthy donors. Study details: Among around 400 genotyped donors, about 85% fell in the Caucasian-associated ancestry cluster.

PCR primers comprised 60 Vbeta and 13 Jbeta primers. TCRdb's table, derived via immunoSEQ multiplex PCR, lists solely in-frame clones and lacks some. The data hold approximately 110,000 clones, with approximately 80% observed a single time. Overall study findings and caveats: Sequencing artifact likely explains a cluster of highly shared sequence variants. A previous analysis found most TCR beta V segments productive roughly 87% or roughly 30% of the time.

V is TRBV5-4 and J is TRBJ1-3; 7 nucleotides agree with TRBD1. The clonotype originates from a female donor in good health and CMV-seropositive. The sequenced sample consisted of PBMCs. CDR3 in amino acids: CASSPGTASGNTIYF. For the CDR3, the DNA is TGTGCCAGCAGTCCCGGGACAGCTTCTGGAAACACCATATATTTT.